This entry lists 31 T cell receptor beta chains sequenced from one sample in a study of T cells after yellow fever vaccination. One entry per CDR3 protein results from TCRdb running MiXCR on the 5' RACE reads. The table shows a few hundred thousand distinct CDR3 sequences, with less than 9.5% occurring only once. The sample in question was PBMCs, obtained around 45 days after the first yellow fever vaccination. The receptor source for this set is a man between 18 and 35 years old who received the YFV17D yellow fever vaccine.

This clonotype was seen repeatedly, ten times or more. The V call is TRBV5-1, the J call TRBJ1-2, with 9 bases fitting TRBD1. The CDR3 contains 13 residues. V was pared by 4 bases and J by 8 bases, with 6 bases of the junction left unmatched. Germline V lookup: CDR1 SGHRS, CDR2 YFSETQ. DNA of the CDR3: TGCGCCAGCAGCCCGGGACAGGGTGAGGGCTACACCTTC. Its protein product is CASSPGQGEGYTF.

This clonotype occurred many times. V is TRBV4-2 and J is TRBJ1-1; 7 positions match TRBD1. The CDR3 contains 15 residues. Per germline, CDR1 LGHNA and CDR2 YNFKEQ. The V segment lost 0 bases and the J segment 4 bases; nucleotides outside the gene matches: 5. The CDR3 here is CASSQDGRGITEAFF. The DNA of the CDR3 is TGTGCCAGCAGCCAAGATGGCAGGGGGATCACTGAAGCTTTCTTT.

This clonotype was counted at least ten times. V usage is TRBV12-3 or TRBV12-4 and J usage is TRBJ2-2, with 8 bases matching TRBD2. Trimming removed 4 bases from V and 5 bases from J; junction bases left unmatched: 9. The CDR3 is 16 residues long. CDR3 nucleotides: TGTGCCAGCAGTTCTCCGGCGGGGGGCGGTACCGGGGAGCTGTTTTTT. Protein: CASSSPAGGGTGELFF.

The J gene is TRBJ2-7, the V gene TRBV5-5; no clear D gene. The germline gives CDR1 SGHKS, CDR2 YYEKEE (reference sequence). V dropped 6 bases and J dropped 2 bases, with 12 bases sitting between them. The CDR3 loop spans 13 amino acids. CDR3 in DNA: TGTGCCAGCAAAGAGACGGCTGCCTACGAGCAGTACTTC. Encoded protein: CASKETAAYEQYF.

The gene calls are TRBV5-1 and TRBJ1-1; D may be TRBD1 (5 bases). Trimming cost V 0 bases and J 2 bases, with 11 bases left between them. The CDR3 has 15 amino acids. Looked up from germline, CDR1 is SGHRS and CDR2 is YFSETQ. In DNA, the CDR3 is TGCGCCAGCAGCTTGGACGGGGGACGTAACACTGAAGCTTTCTTT. Encoded protein: CASSLDGGRNTEAFF.

This chain uses TRBV6-2 or TRBV6-3 with TRBJ1-1, with D possibly TRBD1 on 6 matching bases. Germline CDR1 and CDR2: MNHEY and SVGEGT. The CDR3 has 18 residues. The ends were cut back, 7 bases at V and 1 base at J, with 25 bases in the middle. CDR3 nucleotide sequence: TGTGCCAGCACCCTTTTTCCTGGGGAGGGGGGGCCGAACACTGAAGCTTTCTTT. This sequence encodes CASTLFPGEGGPNTEAFF.

Turning to this clonotype: Compared with germline, one end of the junction differs, possibly owing to a read error. The gene calls are TRBV20-1 and TRBJ1-2, with D uncertain. Germline V gives CDR1 DFQATT, CDR2 SNEGSKA (reference sequence). CDR3 length: 12 amino acids. The CDR3 nucleotides read TGCAGCGCTAGAAGAGGGCTCTATGGCTACACCTTC. Amino acid sequence: CSARRGLYGYTF.

This chain links TRBV6-2 or TRBV6-3 with TRBJ2-1, with TRBD2 as a possible D gene (6 bases). The CDR3 runs to 14 residues. The V gene's germline CDR1 is MNHEY and CDR2 SVGEGT. Trimming removed 2 bases from V and 4 bases from J, with 9 bases in between. CDR3 sequence (DNA): TGTGCCAGCAGTTACGGCGGGAATTACAATGAGCAGTTCTTC. Encoded protein: CASSYGGNYNEQFF.

CDR3 DNA sequence: TGTGCCAGCCGAAACGATGGGTACGAGCAGTACGTC. As protein: CASRNDGYEQYV. This chain joins TRBV28 and TRBJ2-7; D not resolved. This CDR3 region has 12 residues. Per the germline V gene, CDR1 is MDHEN and CDR2 is SYDVKM. Trimming cost V 8 bases and J 4 bases, with 12 bases left between them.

The chain links TRBV7-6 to TRBJ2-2; D possibly corresponds to TRBD1 (5 bases). CDR1 and CDR2 (germline): SGHVS, FNYEAQ. V was trimmed by 1 base and J by 1 base, leaving 10 bases between them. The CDR3 has 16 residues. CDR3 residues: CASSLEQGMNTGELFF. The CDR3 region has the DNA TGTGCCAGCAGCTTAGAGCAGGGAATGAACACCGGGGAGCTGTTTTTT.

This clonotype has just a few counts. An end of the junction differs from the germline gene, which may be a read error. This chain links TRBV20-1 with TRBJ1-3, with D perhaps TRBD1 (6 bases). This CDR3 has 14 residues. Germline V gives CDR1 DFQATT, CDR2 SNEGSKA (reference sequence). The CDR3, as DNA: TGCTGTGCGGGCCGGGACAACTCTGGAAACACCATATATTTT. As protein: CCAGRDNSGNTIYF.

The V and J genes are TRBV11-2 and TRBJ1-4; unclear D gene. Trimming removed 0 bases from V and 5 bases from J, with 7 bases in between. Germline assignment: CDR1 SGHAT and CDR2 FQNNGV. The CDR3 totals 14 residues. In nucleotides, the CDR3 is TGTGCCAGCAGCTTAGATGGTCCGAATGAAAAACTGTTTTTT. Translated, it gives CASSLDGPNEKLFF. Filled out from reference TRBV11-2 and TRBJ1-4, the complete variable domain reads EAGVAQSPRYKIIEKRQSVAFWCNPISGHATLYWYQQILGQGPKLLIQFQNNGVVDDSQLPKDRFSAERLKGVDSTLKIQPAKLEDSAVYLCASSLDGPNEKLFFGSGTQLSVL.

This clonotype was seen repeatedly, ten times or more. The chain couples TRBV9 to TRBJ2-5, with D perhaps matching TRBD2 (5 bases). The CDR3 extends over 15 amino acids. The V end lost 0 bases, the J end lost 0 bases, and 9 bases lay between the germline ends. Germline lookup yields CDR1 SGDLS and CDR2 YYNGEE. CDR3 nucleotide sequence: TGTGCCAGCAGCGTAGCTGGAGGAAACCAAGAGACCCAGTACTTC. It codes for CASSVAGGNQETQYF.

The genes are TRBV13 and TRBJ1-1, with 8 bases aligning to TRBD1. CDR3 length equals 15 residues. CDR1 is PRHDT, CDR2 FYEKMQ, per germline (reference sequence). Trimming took 9 bases from V and 5 from J; bases not matched to a gene: 14. The CDR3 loop reads CASSRGSTGGTEAFF. DNA of the CDR3: TGTGCCAGTAGCCGAGGGAGTACAGGGGGAACTGAAGCTTTCTTT.

This clonotype has a handful of counts. The V gene is TRBV18, the J gene TRBJ2-7; D may be TRBD1 (6 bases). Germline V CDR1 and CDR2: KGHSH, LQKENI. Trimming left V 4 bases short and J 3 bases short, with 13 bases between. The CDR3 has 14 amino acids. The CDR3 spells CASSQDRNYYEQYF. The CDR3 DNA reads as TGTGCCAGCTCACAAGACAGGAACTACTACGAGCAGTACTTC.

There are many counts of this clonotype. This chain connects TRBV27 to TRBJ2-7; TRBD1 or TRBD2 may be the D gene (6 bases each). Trimming took off 4 bases at V and 7 bases at J, with 8 bases between the two ends. The CDR3 covers 11 residues. CDR1 and CDR2 from the germline V gene are MNHEY and SMNVEV (reference sequence). The CDR3 is CASSWRGEQYV. CDR3 in DNA: TGTGCCAGCAGTTGGAGGGGGGAGCAGTACGTC.

V usage is TRBV7-4 and J usage is TRBJ1-1; unclear D gene. The CDR3 extends over 11 amino acids. Germline lookup yields CDR1 SGHVT and CDR2 SQSDAQ. V gave up 7 bases and J gave up 10 bases, with 13 bases separating them. The CDR3 DNA follows: TGTGCCAGCACCTCCTATGGTGGAGCTTTCTTT. This translates into CASTSYGGAFF.

This clonotype occurred a few times. The chain joins TRBV10-3 to TRBJ2-7; D gene ambiguous. The germline V gene encodes CDR1 ENHRY and CDR2 SYGVKD. This CDR3 comprises 13 residues. V lost 0 bases to trimming and J lost 5 bases, with 8 bases between them. The CDR3 coding sequence is TGTGCCATCAGTGAGTCTACAGAGGACGAGCAGTACGTC. Protein sequence: CAISESTEDEQYV.

The rearrangement links TRBV12-3 or TRBV12-4 to TRBJ2-7; TRBD1 matches 9 bases. This CDR3 spans 14 amino acids. Trimming cost V 5 bases and J 5 bases; bases outside gene matches: 7. As DNA, the CDR3 is TGTGCCAGCAGTCCCGACGGACAGGGGCACGAGCAGTACTTC. Amino acid sequence: CASSPDGQGHEQYF.

J is TRBJ1-1 and V is TRBV7-9; possibly TRBD1 for D (6 bases). Germline lookup yields CDR1 SEHNR and CDR2 FQNEAQ (reference sequence). V was clipped by 5 bases and J by 2 bases, with 15 bases between them. The CDR3 sequence is 15 residues long. The CDR3: CASSLMDSLNTEAFF. CDR3 in DNA: TGTGCCAGCAGCCTGATGGACAGTCTTAACACTGAAGCTTTCTTT.

This clonotype was observed a handful of times. The chain employs TRBV5-1 and TRBJ2-2, with TRBD2 matching 9 bases. This CDR3 has 16 residues. Losses at the gene ends were 4 bases for V and 2 bases for J; bases not matched to a gene: 6. CDR1 is SGHRS, CDR2 YFSETQ, per germline. The DNA for the CDR3 is TGCGCCAGCAGCCCCCCCGGGACTAGCAACACCGGGGAGCTGTTTTTT. It is translated as CASSPPGTSNTGELFF.

CDR3 DNA: TGCAGCGTTTGGGACGGTCAAGCTTTCTTT. It is translated as CSVWDGQAFF. This chain uses TRBV29-1 with TRBJ1-1, with D tentatively TRBD1 (5 bases). Germline values: CDR1 SQVTM, CDR2 ANQGSEA. The CDR3 has 10 amino acids. The V and J ends lost 5 bases and 9 bases respectively, with 10 bases between them. The full variable domain, its missing parts supplied by reference TRBV29-1 and TRBJ1-1, is SAVISQKPSRDICQRGTSLTIQCQVDSQVTMMFWYRQQPGQSLTLIATANQGSEATYESGFVIDKFPISRPNLTFSTLTVSNMSPEDSSIYLCSVWDGQAFFGQGTRLTVV.

In this sample, this clonotype turned up many times. The V and J genes are TRBV27 and TRBJ2-3; 7 positions agree with TRBD2. Germline CDR1 MNHEY, CDR2 SMNVEV (reference sequence). This CDR3 region has 13 residues. Unmatched junction bases numbered 3, after V lost 8 bases and J lost 1 base. The DNA for the CDR3 is TGTGCCAGCCGACTAGCCGGCACAGATACGCAGTATTTT. It codes for CASRLAGTDTQYF.

This clonotype was detected a few times. V gene TRBV20-1 combines with J gene TRBJ2-1, with TRBD1 matching over 7 bases. The germline gives CDR1 DFQATT, CDR2 SNEGSKA (reference sequence). The CDR3 is 16 residues long. V gave up 0 bases and J gave up 3 bases; unmatched junction bases: 8. For the CDR3, the DNA is TGCAGTGCTAGAGATGAAGGGACAGCCAGCTACAATGAGCAGTTCTTC. This gives the protein CSARDEGTASYNEQFF.

This clonotype was seen a few times. The V gene is TRBV5-4, the J gene TRBJ1-1; the D is unclear. The V end lost 2 bases, the J end lost 1 base, and 6 bases lay between the germline ends. Germline values: CDR1 SGHNT, CDR2 YYREEE (reference sequence). CDR3 length equals 13 residues. In nucleotides, the CDR3 is TGTGCCAGCAGCTTTGAGGCGAACACTGAAGCTTTCTTT. This sequence encodes CASSFEANTEAFF.

The chain is built from TRBV14 and TRBJ1-2, with D uncertain. This CDR3 is built from 17 residues. The germline V and J ends were trimmed by 2 bases and 1 base, with 17 bases remaining between them. Germline CDR1 and CDR2: SGHDN and FVKESK. The DNA for the CDR3 is TGTGCCAGCAGCCAACTCATCGGGATACTTAATAACTATGGCTACACCTTC. Residues: CASSQLIGILNNYGYTF.

This clonotype occurred a few times. V is TRBV7-2 and J is TRBJ2-1; 9 bases agree with TRBD2. The CDR3 covers 16 residues. Germline CDR1 reads SGHTA; CDR2 reads FQGNSA. The V gene end was trimmed by 1 base and the J gene end by 5 bases; junction bases not matched to a gene: 6. CDR3 region: CASSLVGIAGDNEQFF. CDR3 bases: TGTGCCAGCAGCTTAGTGGGGATAGCGGGGGACAATGAGCAGTTCTTC.

This clonotype has at least ten counts. J is TRBJ1-4 and V is TRBV18; D remains ambiguous. The germline CDR1 and CDR2 sequences are KGHSH and LQKENI. V lost 0 bases, J lost 4 bases, and 6 bases lay in between. This CDR3 contains 14 residues. CDR3 sequence reads: CASSPPGLNEKLFF. The CDR3 nucleotides read TGTGCCAGCTCACCACCAGGGCTTAATGAAAAACTGTTTTTT.

This clonotype was recorded a few times. The chain carries TRBV15 and TRBJ1-6; D remains ambiguous. Germline-derived CDR1 and CDR2 are LNHNV and YYDKDF (reference sequence). Trimming took off 8 bases at V and 2 bases at J, with 10 bases between the two ends. The CDR3 loop spans 14 amino acids. The CDR3 DNA reads TGTGCCACCGCAAAAATAACCTATAATTCACCCCTCCACTTT. Its translation: CATAKITYNSPLHF.

The V and J genes are TRBV7-9 and TRBJ1-2, with D uncertain. Per the germline V gene, CDR1 is SEHNR and CDR2 is FQNEAQ (reference sequence). The CDR3 runs 15 residues. V was clipped by 3 bases and J by 4 bases, with 15 bases between them. DNA for the CDR3: TGTGCCAGCAGCTTCGGGAGCACTTGGGGCTATGGCTACACCTTC. This gives the protein CASSFGSTWGYGYTF.

This clonotype was detected a few times. The genes are TRBV11-2 and TRBJ2-5; TRBD2 agrees at 13 bases. This CDR3 contains 20 residues. V gave up 2 bases and J gave up 5 bases; unmatched junction bases: 17. CDR1 and CDR2 from the germline V gene are SGHAT and FQNNGV. CDR3 residues: CASSLRFRLAGGGPGETQYF. In DNA, the CDR3 is TGTGCCAGCAGCTTAAGATTCCGACTAGCGGGGGGAGGCCCCGGGGAGACCCAGTACTTC.